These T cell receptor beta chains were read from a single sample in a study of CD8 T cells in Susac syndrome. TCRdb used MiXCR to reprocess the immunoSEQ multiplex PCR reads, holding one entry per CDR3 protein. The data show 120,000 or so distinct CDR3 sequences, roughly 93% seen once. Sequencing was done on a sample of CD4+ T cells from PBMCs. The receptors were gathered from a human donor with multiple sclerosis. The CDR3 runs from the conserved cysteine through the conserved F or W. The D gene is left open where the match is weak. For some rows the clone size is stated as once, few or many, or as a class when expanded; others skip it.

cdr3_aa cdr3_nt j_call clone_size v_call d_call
CASSLQGLETQYF TGTGCCAGCAGCTTACAGGGGTTGGAGACCCAGTACTTC TRBJ2-5 . TRBV5-6 TRBD1
CASSSGTVSDGYTF TGTGCCAGCAGCTCGGGGACAGTTTCTGATGGCTACACCTTC TRBJ1-2 . TRBV7-8 TRBD1
CASSESTGGPGEQFF TGTGCCAGCAGTGAATCAACGGGGGGCCCAGGTGAGCAGTTCTTC TRBJ2-1 . TRBV6-4 .
CASSLVGGIDYEQYF TGTGCCAGTAGTCTAGTAGGGGGAATCGACTACGAGCAGTACTTC TRBJ2-7 . TRBV19 .
CASSQEMRGGLDEQFF TGTGCCAGCAGCCAAGAAATGCGGGGGGGCCTCGATGAGCAGTTCTTC TRBJ2-1 . TRBV4-2 TRBD2
CASSIVQPWDGYTF TGTGCCAGTAGTATAGTTCAGCCCTGGGATGGCTACACCTTC TRBJ1-2 . TRBV19 .
CASSTRTGGPNYTF TGTGCCAGCAGCACCCGGACAGGGGGACCGAACTACACCTTC TRBJ1-2 . TRBV9 TRBD1
CASNPWVGQGPSSYEQYF TGTGCCAGCAACCCCTGGGTCGGACAGGGCCCAAGCTCCTACGAGCAGTACTTC TRBJ2-7 . TRBV28 TRBD1
CASSLFLGPNTEAFF TGTGCCAGCAGCTTATTTCTAGGACCCAACACTGAAGCTTTCTTT TRBJ1-1 few TRBV11-2 .
CSVGVTGTKFEKLFF TGCAGCGTTGGAGTCACAGGCACTAAGTTTGAAAAACTGTTTTTT TRBJ1-4 . TRBV29-1 .
CAGRDRFYGYTF TGTGCCGGCCGGGACAGGTTCTATGGCTACACCTTC TRBJ1-2 . TRBV30 TRBD1
CASSWASRGLSSYEQYF TGTGCCAGCAGTTGGGCTTCGAGGGGGCTGAGCTCCTACGAGCAGTACTTC TRBJ2-7 . TRBV12-3/TRBV12-4 TRBD1
CASSALPGSTDTQYF TGTGCCAGCAGCGCCCTCCCGGGAAGCACAGATACGCAGTATTTT TRBJ2-3 . TRBV9 .
CASSYDRPLYQPQHF TGTGCCAGCAGTTACGACCGTCCTTTGTATCAGCCCCAGCATTTT TRBJ1-5 . TRBV6-2/TRBV6-3 .
CASSLGTGVQPQHF TGCGCCAGCAGCCTAGGGACAGGGGTTCAGCCCCAGCATTTT TRBJ1-5 . TRBV5-1 TRBD1
CASSIEAGGVTNTGELFF TGTGCCAGTAGTATAGAGGCCGGGGGGGTAACTAACACCGGGGAGCTGTTTTTT TRBJ2-2 . TRBV19 TRBD2
CASSFGRSPLHF TGTGCCAGCAGTTTTGGGAGGTCACCCCTCCACTTT TRBJ1-6 . TRBV28 .
CASSLQGIGQETQYF TGTGCCAGCAGCTTACAGGGAATTGGCCAAGAGACCCAGTACTTC TRBJ2-5 . TRBV5-6 .
CASSLANRGTSTDTQYF TGCGCCAGCAGCTTGGCCAACAGAGGGACCAGCACAGATACGCAGTATTTT TRBJ2-3 . TRBV5-1 .